These T cell receptor beta chains were read from a single sample in a study of blood T cell repertoires in COVID-19. Libraries were prepared by immunoSEQ multiplex PCR; TCRdb keeps only in-frame clonotypes and omits some of them. The table shows about 150,000 clones, with 70% to 90% occurring only once. Material for sequencing was peripheral blood. Source of these receptors: a man in his sixties with acute or convalescent COVID-19. Both conserved end residues are part of each CDR3. The order of the fields is clone size, D gene, V gene, J gene, CDR3 protein, CDR3 DNA. The D gene is left open where the match is weak. Clone size is given for some rows only: seen once, a few or many times, or a class if the clone is expanded.

>.|.|TRBV24-1|TRBJ2-5
CATSDPDGVETQYF
TGTGCCACCAGTGACCCGGACGGGGTAGAGACCCAGTACTTC
>once|TRBD2|TRBV6-6|TRBJ2-7
CASSYRTSGQEQYF
TGTGCCAGCAGTTACCGGACTAGCGGACAAGAGCAGTACTTC
>.|.|TRBV3-1/TRBV3-2|TRBJ2-7
CASSLNQGHEQYF
TGTGCCAGCAGCCTAAACCAGGGGCACGAGCAGTACTTC
>.|TRBD2|TRBV4-1|TRBJ2-2
CASSQDTAGGHTGELFF
TGCGCCAGCAGCCAAGATACAGCGGGGGGCCACACCGGGGAGCTGTTTTTT
>.|TRBD1|TRBV7-2|TRBJ2-3
CASSLGDRVRDTQYF
TGTGCCAGCAGCTTAGGGGACAGGGTCAGAGATACGCAGTATTTT
>few|.|TRBV19|TRBJ1-5
CASSIDSGEGQPQHF
TGTGCCAGTAGTATAGATTCTGGGGAGGGTCAGCCCCAGCATTTT
>.|.|TRBV6-2/TRBV6-3|TRBJ1-2
CATSFITGNGYTF
TGTGCCACCAGTTTTATTACAGGGAATGGCTACACCTTC
>.|TRBD1|TRBV4-1|TRBJ1-5
CASSQARAGGINQPQHF
TGCGCCAGCAGCCAAGCCCGGGCAGGGGGTATCAATCAGCCCCAGCATTTT
>.|.|TRBV27|TRBJ2-7
CASTSPFYEQYF
TGTGCCAGCACGAGTCCCTTCTACGAGCAGTACTTC
>.|.|TRBV10-3|TRBJ1-3
CAISADITSGNTIYF
TGTGCCATCAGCGCCGACATAACCTCTGGAAACACCATATATTTT
>.|TRBD1|TRBV6-2/TRBV6-3|TRBJ2-2
CASSLGQGGTGELFF
TGTGCCAGCAGTCTCGGACAGGGAGGAACCGGGGAGCTGTTTTTT
>.|.|TRBV21-1|TRBJ1-5
CARGDSRNQPQHF
TGTGCCAGGGGTGACAGTCGCAATCAGCCCCAGCATTTT
>.|TRBD2|TRBV14|TRBJ2-1
CASSQRAGLYNEQFF
TGTGCCAGCAGCCAAAGAGCGGGGCTCTACAATGAGCAGTTCTTC
>.|TRBD1|TRBV2|TRBJ2-3
CASSRGQGGANTQYF
TGTGCCAGCAGCCGGGGACAGGGTGGAGCGAATACGCAGTATTTT
>few|.|TRBV24-1|TRBJ1-1
CATSGTPQEGTEAFF
TGTGCCACCAGTGGAACTCCCCAGGAGGGCACTGAAGCTTTCTTT
>.|.|TRBV9|TRBJ2-3
CASSPHVAGRDTQYF
TGTGCCAGCAGCCCTCACGTGGCGGGGAGGGATACGCAGTATTTT
>once|.|TRBV7-9|TRBJ1-4
CASSLGAGGEKLFF
TGTGCCAGCAGCTTAGGTGCAGGAGGCGAAAAACTGTTTTTT
>.|.|TRBV18|TRBJ1-3
CASSPPTNGNTIYF
TGTGCCAGCTCGCCCCCTACAAACGGGAACACCATATATTTT
>.|TRBD1|TRBV3-1/TRBV3-2|TRBJ1-2
CASSQQTGGAGGYTF
TGTGCCAGCAGCCAGCAAACAGGGGGCGCGGGTGGCTACACCTTC
>once|.|TRBV2|TRBJ1-1
CASSDIWANTEAFF
TGTGCCAGCAGTGATATATGGGCCAACACTGAAGCTTTCTTT
>.|TRBD1|TRBV11-2|TRBJ1-1
CASSLEGRGHLNTEAFF
TGTGCCAGCAGCTTAGAGGGTAGGGGGCACTTGAACACTGAAGCTTTCTTT
>.|.|TRBV4-1|TRBJ1-2
CASSPPQQGSDYGYTF
TGCGCCAGCAGCCCCCCACAACAGGGTTCAGACTATGGCTACACCTTC
>.|.|TRBV15|TRBJ1-4
CATSSLGGRLFF
TGTGCCACCAGCTCGCTTGGAGGGAGGCTGTTTTTT
>once|.|TRBV2|TRBJ1-6
CASRGQGPNSPLHF
TGTGCCAGCAGGGGGCAGGGGCCCAATTCACCCCTCCACTTT
>once|.|TRBV2|TRBJ1-1
CASRPQTEAFF
TGTGCCAGCCGTCCACAAACTGAAGCTTTCTTT
>.|.|TRBV19|TRBJ1-6
CASSGQNSPLHF
TGTGCCAGTAGTGGACAGAATTCACCCCTCCACTTT
>.|.|TRBV11-3|TRBJ2-1
CASSFRADDEQFF
TGTGCCAGCAGCTTCAGGGCTGACGATGAGCAGTTCTTC
>.|.|TRBV24-1|TRBJ2-7
CATSDPVSYEQYF
TGTGCCACCAGTGATCCGGTATCCTACGAGCAGTACTTC